This TCR beta chain emerged from a study of blood T cell repertoires in COVID-19. Clones were read by immunoSEQ multiplex PCR, and TCRdb kept only the in-frame ones, dropping some. This sample has under 300,000 clones; around 88% occur once, and the top ten carry about 12%. V shed 4 bases and J shed 13 bases, with 13 bases lying between them. The CDR3 length is 11 residues. Sample: peripheral blood. This chain connects TRBV12-3 or TRBV12-4 to TRBJ1-1, with TRBD1 as a possible D gene (6 bases). The clonotype originates from a woman aged 70 to 79 with COVID-19, enrolled during active disease. CDR3 sequence reads: CASSYDRNLFF. The CDR3 nucleotides are TGTGCCAGCAGTTACGACAGGAACCTTTTCTTT.